What follows are 17 T cell receptor beta chains derived from one specimen sequenced in a study of cytomegalovirus exposure and HLA in healthy donors. Primers: 60 Vbeta forward and 13 Jbeta reverse. Assay: immunoSEQ multiplex PCR; the TCRdb copy retains only in-frame clones and omits some. This sample yields some 150,000 clones, of which roughly 80% are seen a single time; around 3.9% belongs to the top ten. The sequenced material came from PBMCs. Receptors were obtained from a man aged 35-49 years in good health and CMV-seropositive.

V gene TRBV30 combines with J gene TRBJ2-1, with unresolved D. This CDR3 has 15 amino acids. Trimming removed 4 bases from V and 8 bases from J, with 21 bases in between. Germline CDR1 GTSNPN, CDR2 SVGIG (reference sequence). The CDR3 loop reads CAWNLMARTPDEQFF. Written as DNA, the CDR3 is TGTGCCTGGAATTTAATGGCTAGAACCCCCGATGAGCAGTTCTTC.

The chain links TRBV9 to TRBJ2-7, with no clear D. Germline CDR1 SGDLS, CDR2 YYNGEE. There are 14 residues in the CDR3. The ends were cut back, 0 bases at V and 2 bases at J, with 9 bases in the middle. Here the CDR3 reads CASSVDGSPYEQYF. DNA for the CDR3: TGTGCCAGCAGCGTAGACGGGTCCCCCTACGAGCAGTACTTC.

The genes are TRBV27 and TRBJ1-2, with unresolved D. Per germline, CDR1 MNHEY and CDR2 SMNVEV (reference sequence). The CDR3 covers 13 residues. Trimming removed 5 bases from V and 4 bases from J, with 11 bases in between. The CDR3 nucleotides read TGTGCCAGCAGTACGAGGGCTTCCTATGGCTACACCTTC. This sequence encodes CASSTRASYGYTF.

V gene TRBV30 combines with J gene TRBJ1-2; D gene ambiguous. Looked up from germline, CDR1 is GTSNPN and CDR2 is SVGIG (reference sequence). V gave up 2 bases and J gave up 8 bases, with 12 bases separating them. The CDR3 totals 12 residues. The CDR3 sequence: CAWSPTFGGYTF. The CDR3 DNA reads TGTGCCTGGAGTCCGACCTTCGGGGGCTACACCTTC.

The V call is TRBV5-1, the J call TRBJ2-1; 8 bases match TRBD1. V gave up 4 bases and J gave up 2 bases; unmatched junction bases: 5. Germline CDR1 and CDR2: SGHRS and YFSETQ. The CDR3 spans 15 residues. The CDR3 DNA is TGCGCCAGCAGCGTATTACAGGGGGCCTACAATGAGCAGTTCTTC. Residues: CASSVLQGAYNEQFF. The whole variable domain, remainder taken from reference TRBV5-1 and TRBJ2-1, is KAGVTQTPRYLIKTRGQQVTLSCSPISGHRSVSWYQQTPGQGLQFLFEYFSETQRNKGNFPGRFSGRQFSNSRSEMNVSTLELGDSALYLCASSVLQGAYNEQFFGPGTRLTVL.

The rearrangement links TRBV7-9 to TRBJ2-1; D ambiguous. Trimming took off 1 base at V and 6 bases at J, with 7 bases between the two ends. The CDR3 spans 13 residues. Germline V gene lookup returns CDR1 SEHNR and CDR2 FQNEAQ (reference sequence). The CDR3 coding sequence is TGTGCCAGCAGCTTAGGCGTTTTCAATGAGCAGTTCTTC. Translation gives CASSLGVFNEQFF.

This chain uses TRBV29-1 with TRBJ1-1, with D tentatively TRBD1 (5 bases). The germline V and J ends were trimmed by 4 bases and 1 base, with 7 bases remaining between them. The V gene's germline CDR1 is SQVTM and CDR2 ANQGSEA. The CDR3 contains 12 residues. The CDR3 loop reads CSVGQPNTEAFF. The CDR3, as DNA: TGCAGCGTTGGACAGCCGAACACTGAAGCTTTCTTT.

The genes are TRBV7-6 and TRBJ1-2; D call uncertain. Germline CDR1 and CDR2: SGHVS and FNYEAQ. This CDR3 comprises 16 residues. Trimming pared 1 base from V and 4 bases from J, leaving 16 bases between. The CDR3 DNA reads TGTGCCAGCAGCTTAGGCAGGCTCCAAGATAGCTATGGCTACACCTTC. This codes for CASSLGRLQDSYGYTF.

J is TRBJ1-3 and V is TRBV5-1, with a tentative D call TRBD1 (6 bases). Germline values: CDR1 SGHRS, CDR2 YFSETQ. CDR3 size: 19 residues. The V gene lost 4 bases and the J gene lost 4 bases, with 27 bases spanning the gap. The DNA for the CDR3 is TGCGCCAGCAGCGCGGAGCGGACAGAAGGTCCGATTGAGGGAAACACCATATATTTT. Translated, it gives CASSAERTEGPIEGNTIYF.

The chain recombines TRBV30 with TRBJ2-7, with a possible D match to TRBD1 (5 bases). The CDR3 has 12 residues. Germline V gives CDR1 GTSNPN, CDR2 SVGIG (reference sequence). Trimming stripped 5 bases from V and 6 bases from J, with 14 bases between. CDR3 sequence (DNA): TGTGCCTGGGACGTGGGGCTCCCCGAGCAGTACTTC. It translates to CAWDVGLPEQYF.

The rearrangement links TRBV7-2 to TRBJ1-4; no firm D call. V was clipped by 3 bases and J by 7 bases, with 12 bases between them. CDR1 and CDR2 (germline): SGHTA, FQGNSA. The CDR3 is made up of 14 amino acids. CDR3 coding DNA: TGTGCCAGCAGCTTGGGTTCGGGTTTTGAAAAACTGTTTTTT. Its translation: CASSLGSGFEKLFF.

This rearrangement joins TRBV25-1 to TRBJ1-1; D may be TRBD1 (5 bases). Looked up from germline, CDR1 is MGHDK and CDR2 is SYGVNS. This CDR3 contains 14 residues. Trimming removed 4 bases from V and 5 bases from J, with 14 bases in between. The CDR3 nucleotides read TGTGCCAGCAGTGGAGGCCGGGGGGGGACTGAAGCTTTCTTT. As protein: CASSGGRGGTEAFF.

The chain links TRBV15 to TRBJ2-7, with TRBD1 matching over 7 bases. Germline CDR1 is LNHNV and CDR2 is YYDKDF (reference sequence). This CDR3 region has 13 residues. The trim removed 3 bases at V and 4 bases at J, leaving 3 bases unmatched. The CDR3 DNA reads TGTGCCACCAGCAGCGGCAGGGGGTACGAGCAGTACTTC. Amino acid sequence: CATSSGRGYEQYF.

The chain combines TRBV2 with TRBJ2-1; 14 bases are shared with TRBD2. The junction had 3 bases not matched to a gene; V was cut back by 6 bases and J by 8 bases. The CDR3 spans 14 residues. Germline V gives CDR1 SNHLY, CDR2 FYNNEI. The CDR3 protein is CASSKGLAGDEQFF. The CDR3 nucleotides are TGTGCCAGCAGCAAGGGACTAGCGGGAGATGAGCAGTTCTTC.

This chain links TRBV19 with TRBJ2-1, with TRBD2 identical over 12 bases. Per germline, CDR1 LNHDA and CDR2 SQIVND (reference sequence). Losses at the gene ends were 7 bases for V and 6 bases for J; bases not matched to a gene: 34. The CDR3 loop spans 24 amino acids. The CDR3 protein is CASKSQGTTSGSPAYISRANEQFF. The CDR3 region has the DNA TGTGCCAGTAAATCTCAGGGAACGACTAGCGGGAGCCCTGCCTATATTTCCCGGGCCAATGAGCAGTTCTTC.

V usage is TRBV7-9 and J usage is TRBJ2-1; D is ambiguous. V was cut by 5 bases and J by 8 bases, with 10 bases left in between. Per the germline V gene, CDR1 is SEHNR and CDR2 is FQNEAQ (reference sequence). CDR3 length: 12 amino acids. This chain's CDR3 is CASSPRRYEQFF. The CDR3 DNA follows: TGTGCCAGCAGCCCTCGGCGGTATGAGCAGTTCTTC.

The chain joins TRBV7-2 to TRBJ1-5, with 7 bases aligning to TRBD1. Germline trimming cut 5 bases from V and 6 bases from J; bases unmatched to any gene: 13. The CDR3 is 16 amino acids. Per germline, CDR1 SGHTA and CDR2 FQGNSA. This chain's CDR3 is CASSPEAGGLIQPQHF. Here the CDR3 DNA reads TGTGCCAGCAGCCCAGAGGCAGGGGGGCTTATTCAGCCCCAGCATTTT.